The TCR beta chain described here comes from a study of blood T cell repertoires in COVID-19. Across the whole study: Donors in the United States, Italy and Spain gave samples during acute or convalescent COVID-19. The cDNA or gDNA used as material had been derived from T cells, B-cell-depleted T cells, or PBMCs.

Looked up from germline, CDR1 is MNHEY and CDR2 is SVGAGI. The CDR3 sequence is 15 residues long. V lost 6 bases and J lost 6; bases outside the gene matches: 9. Authors' methods: Quantification of nucleated cells was approximated via reference gene primer amplification. The method was immunoSEQ multiplex PCR; TCRdb's version includes in-frame clones alone and lacks a portion of them. Clonal size and the V and J genes are those of that table, whereas D and trimming came from the DNA. The sample holds 39,000 or so clones, approximately 93% seen once. The rearrangement joins TRBV6-5 to TRBJ2-3; the match to TRBD2 covers 10 bases. The sequence derives from a man between 50 and 59 years old with active COVID-19. Sequencing used peripheral blood. In nucleotides, the CDR3 is TGTGCCAGCAGGAGGCAACTAGCGGGGACCGATACGCAGTATTTT. This encodes CASRRQLAGTDTQYF.